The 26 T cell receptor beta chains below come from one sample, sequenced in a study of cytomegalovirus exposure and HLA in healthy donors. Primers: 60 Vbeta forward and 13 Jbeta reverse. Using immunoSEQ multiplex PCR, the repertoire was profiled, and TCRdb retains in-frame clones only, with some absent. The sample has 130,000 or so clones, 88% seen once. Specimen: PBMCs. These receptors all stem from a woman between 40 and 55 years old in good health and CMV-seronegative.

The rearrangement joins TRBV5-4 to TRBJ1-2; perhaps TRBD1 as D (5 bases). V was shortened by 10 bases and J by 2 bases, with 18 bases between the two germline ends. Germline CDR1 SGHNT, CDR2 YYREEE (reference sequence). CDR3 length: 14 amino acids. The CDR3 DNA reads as TGTGCCCTACGGGCCAAGGGGCGGAACTATGGCTACACCTTC. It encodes CALRAKGRNYGYTF. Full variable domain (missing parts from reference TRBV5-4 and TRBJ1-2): ETGVTQSPTHLIKTRGQQVTLRCSSQSGHNTVSWYQQALGQGPQFIFQYYREEENGRGNFPPRFSGLQFPNYSSELNVNALELDDSALYLCALRAKGRNYGYTFGSGTRLTVV.

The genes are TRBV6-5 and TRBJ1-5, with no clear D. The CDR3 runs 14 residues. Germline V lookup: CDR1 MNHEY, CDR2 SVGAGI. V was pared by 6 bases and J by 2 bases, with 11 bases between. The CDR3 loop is CASSRNRGNQPQHF. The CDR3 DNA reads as TGTGCCAGCAGCCGTAATAGAGGCAATCAGCCCCAGCATTTT.

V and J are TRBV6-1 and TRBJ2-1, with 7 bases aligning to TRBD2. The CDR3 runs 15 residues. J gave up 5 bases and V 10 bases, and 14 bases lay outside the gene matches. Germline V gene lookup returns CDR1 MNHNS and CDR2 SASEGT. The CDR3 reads CAIQAGRSPDNEQFF. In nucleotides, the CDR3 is TGTGCCATCCAAGCGGGACGGTCTCCTGACAATGAGCAGTTCTTC.

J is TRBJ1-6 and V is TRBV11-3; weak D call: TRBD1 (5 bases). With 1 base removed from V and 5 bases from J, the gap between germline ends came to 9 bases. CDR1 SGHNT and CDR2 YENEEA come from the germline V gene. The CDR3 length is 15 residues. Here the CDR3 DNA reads TGTGCCAGCAGCTTAGCTCAGGGCCATAATTCACCCCTCCACTTT. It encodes CASSLAQGHNSPLHF.

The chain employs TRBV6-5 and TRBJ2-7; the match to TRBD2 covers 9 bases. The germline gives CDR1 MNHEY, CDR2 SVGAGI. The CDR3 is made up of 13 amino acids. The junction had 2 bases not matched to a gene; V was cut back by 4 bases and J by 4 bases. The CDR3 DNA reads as TGTGCCAGCAGTTTAACTAGCGGGTACGAGCAGTACTTC. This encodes CASSLTSGYEQYF.

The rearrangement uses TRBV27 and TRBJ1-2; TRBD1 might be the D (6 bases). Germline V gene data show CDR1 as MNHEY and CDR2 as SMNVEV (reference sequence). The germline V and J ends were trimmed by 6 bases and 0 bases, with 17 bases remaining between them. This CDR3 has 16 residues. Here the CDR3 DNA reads TGTGCCAGCAGCTCAGGACTGACAGGAGCTAACTATGGCTACACCTTC. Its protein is CASSSGLTGANYGYTF.

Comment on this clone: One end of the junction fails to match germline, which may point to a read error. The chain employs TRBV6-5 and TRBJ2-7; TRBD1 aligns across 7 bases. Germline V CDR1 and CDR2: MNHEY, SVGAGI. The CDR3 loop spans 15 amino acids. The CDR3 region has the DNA TGTGCCAGCAGTTCGACGGCAGGGGGTTTGTACGAGCAGCACTTC. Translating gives CASSSTAGGLYEQHF.

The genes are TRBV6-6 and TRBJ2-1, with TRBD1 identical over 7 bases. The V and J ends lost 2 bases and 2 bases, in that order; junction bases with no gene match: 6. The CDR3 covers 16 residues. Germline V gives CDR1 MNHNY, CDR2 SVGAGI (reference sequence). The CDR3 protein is CASSYGLGQAYNEQFF. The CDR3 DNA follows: TGTGCCAGCAGTTACGGTCTCGGACAGGCCTACAATGAGCAGTTCTTC.

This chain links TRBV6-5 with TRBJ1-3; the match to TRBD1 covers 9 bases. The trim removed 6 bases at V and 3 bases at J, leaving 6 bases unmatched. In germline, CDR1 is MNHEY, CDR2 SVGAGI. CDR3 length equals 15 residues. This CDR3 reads CASSQDRGIGNTIYF. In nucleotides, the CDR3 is TGTGCCAGCAGCCAGGACAGGGGTATTGGAAACACCATATATTTT.

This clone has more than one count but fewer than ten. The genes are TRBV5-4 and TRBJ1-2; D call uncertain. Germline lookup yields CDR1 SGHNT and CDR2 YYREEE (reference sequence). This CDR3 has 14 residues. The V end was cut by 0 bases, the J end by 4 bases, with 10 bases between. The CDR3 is CASSLGAESYGYTF. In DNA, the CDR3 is TGTGCCAGCAGCTTGGGGGCAGAGAGCTATGGCTACACCTTC.

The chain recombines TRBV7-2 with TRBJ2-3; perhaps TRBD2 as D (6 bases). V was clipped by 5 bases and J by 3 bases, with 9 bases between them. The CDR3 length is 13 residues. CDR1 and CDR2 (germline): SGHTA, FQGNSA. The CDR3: CASSRRETDTQYF. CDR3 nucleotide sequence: TGTGCCAGCAGCCGGAGGGAGACAGATACGCAGTATTTT.

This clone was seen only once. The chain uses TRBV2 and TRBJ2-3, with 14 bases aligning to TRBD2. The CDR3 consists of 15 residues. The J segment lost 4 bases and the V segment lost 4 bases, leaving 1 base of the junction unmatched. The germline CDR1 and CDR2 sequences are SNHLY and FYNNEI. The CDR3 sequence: CASSGTSGRPDTQYF. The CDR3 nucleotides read TGTGCCAGCAGTGGGACTAGCGGGAGGCCAGATACGCAGTATTTT.

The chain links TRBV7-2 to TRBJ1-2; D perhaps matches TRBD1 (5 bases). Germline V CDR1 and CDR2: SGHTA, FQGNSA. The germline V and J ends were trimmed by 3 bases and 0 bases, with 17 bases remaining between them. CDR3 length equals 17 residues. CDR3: CASSLPGVAGANYGYTF. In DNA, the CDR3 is TGTGCCAGCAGCTTGCCGGGGGTTGCCGGGGCTAACTATGGCTACACCTTC.

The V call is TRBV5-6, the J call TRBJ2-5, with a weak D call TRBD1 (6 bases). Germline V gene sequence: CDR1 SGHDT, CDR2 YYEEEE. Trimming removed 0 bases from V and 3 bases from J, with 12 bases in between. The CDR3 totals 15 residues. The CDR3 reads CASSLDQGLKETQYF. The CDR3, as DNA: TGTGCCAGCAGCTTGGATCAGGGGCTAAAAGAGACCCAGTACTTC.

CDR3 in DNA: TGTGCCAGCAGCCCCCGGGAGAGCTCCTACAATGAGCAGTTCTTC. This encodes CASSPRESSYNEQFF. The chain uses TRBV9 and TRBJ2-1; a weak D match, TRBD2 (6 bases). Germline loops: CDR1 SGDLS, CDR2 YYNGEE. This CDR3 is 15 amino acids long. V shed 4 bases and J shed 0 bases, with 11 bases lying between them.

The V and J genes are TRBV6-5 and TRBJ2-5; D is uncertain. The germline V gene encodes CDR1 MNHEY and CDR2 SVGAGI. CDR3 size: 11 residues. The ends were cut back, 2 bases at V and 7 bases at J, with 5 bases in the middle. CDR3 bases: TGTGCCAGCAGTTACGCCGGGACCCAGTACTTC. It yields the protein CASSYAGTQYF.

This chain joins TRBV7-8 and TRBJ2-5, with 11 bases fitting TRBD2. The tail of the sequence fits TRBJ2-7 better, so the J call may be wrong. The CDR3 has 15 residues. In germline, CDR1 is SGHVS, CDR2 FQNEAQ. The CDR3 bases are TGTGCCAGCAGCCAGACTAGCGGGAACACCTACGAGCAGTACTTC. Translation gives CASSQTSGNTYEQYF.

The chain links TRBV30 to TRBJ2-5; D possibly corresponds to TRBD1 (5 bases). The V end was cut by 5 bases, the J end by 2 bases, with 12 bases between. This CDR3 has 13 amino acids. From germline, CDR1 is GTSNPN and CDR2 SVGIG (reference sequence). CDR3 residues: CAWGPGWQETQYF. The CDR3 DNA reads TGTGCCTGGGGTCCAGGGTGGCAAGAGACCCAGTACTTC.

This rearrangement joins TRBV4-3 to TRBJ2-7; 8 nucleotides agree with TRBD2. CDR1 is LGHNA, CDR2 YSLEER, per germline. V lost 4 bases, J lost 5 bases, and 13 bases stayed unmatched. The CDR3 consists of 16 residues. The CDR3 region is CASSLGGLGGVHEQYF. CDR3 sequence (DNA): TGCGCCAGCAGCCTGGGGGGACTAGGCGGGGTCCACGAGCAGTACTTC.

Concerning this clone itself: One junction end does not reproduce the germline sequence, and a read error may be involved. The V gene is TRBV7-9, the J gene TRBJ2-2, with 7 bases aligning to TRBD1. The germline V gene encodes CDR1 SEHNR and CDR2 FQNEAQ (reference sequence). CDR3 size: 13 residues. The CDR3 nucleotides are TGTTCCAGCAGCCGGACAGGTTCCGGGGAGCTGTTTTTT. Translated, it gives CSSSRTGSGELFF.

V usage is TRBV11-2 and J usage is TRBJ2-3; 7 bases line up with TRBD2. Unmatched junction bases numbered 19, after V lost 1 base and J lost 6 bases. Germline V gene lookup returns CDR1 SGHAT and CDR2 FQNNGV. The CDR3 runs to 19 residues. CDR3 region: CASSLAVQRGLRRSDTQYF. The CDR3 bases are TGTGCCAGCAGCTTAGCCGTTCAGCGGGGCCTTAGAAGGTCGGATACGCAGTATTTT.

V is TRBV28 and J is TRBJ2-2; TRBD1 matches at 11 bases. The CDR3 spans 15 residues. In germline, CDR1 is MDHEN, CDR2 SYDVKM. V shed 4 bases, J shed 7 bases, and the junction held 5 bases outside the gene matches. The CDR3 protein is CASSSLDRGLGELFF. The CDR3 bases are TGTGCCAGCAGTTCGTTGGACAGGGGGCTCGGGGAGCTGTTTTTT.

CDR3 region: CAWNPQGRLYEQYF. CDR3 nucleotide sequence: TGTGCCTGGAATCCTCAGGGCCGCCTCTACGAGCAGTACTTC. The chain couples TRBV30 to TRBJ2-7; D might be TRBD1 (5 bases). Germline assignment: CDR1 GTSNPN and CDR2 SVGIG (reference sequence). The CDR3 is made up of 14 amino acids. Trimming stripped 4 bases from V and 3 bases from J, with 16 bases between. Full variable domain (rest looked up from reference TRBV30 and TRBJ2-7): SQTIHQWPATLVQPVGSPLSLECTVEGTSNPNLYWYRQAAGRGLQLLFYSVGIGQISSEVPQNLSASRPQDRQFILSSKKLLLSDSGFYLCAWNPQGRLYEQYFGPGTRLTVT.

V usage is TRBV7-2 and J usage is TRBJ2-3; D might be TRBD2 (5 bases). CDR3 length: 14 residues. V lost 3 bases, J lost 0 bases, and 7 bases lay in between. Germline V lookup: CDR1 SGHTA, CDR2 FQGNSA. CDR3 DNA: TGTGCCAGCAGCTTTAGCGCGAGCACAGATACGCAGTATTTT. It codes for CASSFSASTDTQYF.

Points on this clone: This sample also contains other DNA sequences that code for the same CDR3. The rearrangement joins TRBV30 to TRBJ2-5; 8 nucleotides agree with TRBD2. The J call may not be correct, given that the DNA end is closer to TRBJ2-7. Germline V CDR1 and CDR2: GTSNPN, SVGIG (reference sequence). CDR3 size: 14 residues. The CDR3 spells CAWSQAGVIHEQYF. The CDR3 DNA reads TGTGCCTGGAGTCAAGCGGGGGTGATCCACGAGCAGTACTTC.

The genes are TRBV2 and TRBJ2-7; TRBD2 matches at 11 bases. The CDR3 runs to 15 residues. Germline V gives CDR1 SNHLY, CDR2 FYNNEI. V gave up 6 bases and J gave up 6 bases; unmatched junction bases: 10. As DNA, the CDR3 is TGTGCCAGCAGACTAGCGGGAGCCTTGGTTTCCGAGCAGTACTTC. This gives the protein CASRLAGALVSEQYF.